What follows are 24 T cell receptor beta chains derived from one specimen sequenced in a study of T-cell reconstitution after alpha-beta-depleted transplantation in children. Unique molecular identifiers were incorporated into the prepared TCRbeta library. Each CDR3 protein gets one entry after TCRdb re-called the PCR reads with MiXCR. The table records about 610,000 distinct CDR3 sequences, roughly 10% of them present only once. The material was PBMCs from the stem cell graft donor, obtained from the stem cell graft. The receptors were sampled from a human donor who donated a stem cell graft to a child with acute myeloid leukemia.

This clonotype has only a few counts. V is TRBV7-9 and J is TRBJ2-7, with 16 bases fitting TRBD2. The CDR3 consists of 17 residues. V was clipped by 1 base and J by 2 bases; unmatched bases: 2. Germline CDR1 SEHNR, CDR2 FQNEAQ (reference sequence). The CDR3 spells CASSLVGTSGRAYEQYF. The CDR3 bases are TGTGCCAGCAGCTTAGTGGGGACTAGCGGGAGGGCCTACGAGCAGTACTTC.

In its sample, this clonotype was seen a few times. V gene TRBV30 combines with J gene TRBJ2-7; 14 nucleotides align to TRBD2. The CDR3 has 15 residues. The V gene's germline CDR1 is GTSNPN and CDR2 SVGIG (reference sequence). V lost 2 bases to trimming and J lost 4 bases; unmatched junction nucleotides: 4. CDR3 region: CAWSPRTSGRYEQYF. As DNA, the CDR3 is TGTGCCTGGAGTCCGAGGACTAGCGGGAGGTACGAGCAGTACTTC.

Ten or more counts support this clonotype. DNA for the CDR3: TGTGCCAGCAGTGTAGCGGGAGGCGATACGCAGTATTTT. Protein: CASSVAGGDTQYF. The chain recombines TRBV6-1 with TRBJ2-3; 10 bases are shared with TRBD2. Germline V lookup: CDR1 MNHNS, CDR2 SASEGT. This CDR3 comprises 13 residues. With 4 bases clipped from V and 6 bases from J, the junction kept 1 base outside the gene matches.

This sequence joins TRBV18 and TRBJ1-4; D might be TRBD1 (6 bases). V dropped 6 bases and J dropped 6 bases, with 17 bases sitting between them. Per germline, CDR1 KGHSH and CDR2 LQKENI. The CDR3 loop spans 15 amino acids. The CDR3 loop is CASSPSGGDDEKLFF. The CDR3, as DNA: TGTGCCAGCTCCCCTTCTGGGGGCGACGATGAAAAACTGTTTTTT.

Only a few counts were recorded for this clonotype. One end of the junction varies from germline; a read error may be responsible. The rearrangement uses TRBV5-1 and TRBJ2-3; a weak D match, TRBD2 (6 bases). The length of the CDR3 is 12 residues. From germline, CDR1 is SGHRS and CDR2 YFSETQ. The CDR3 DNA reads TGCGCCAGCAGCCTCGGGGGAGATATGCAGTATTTT. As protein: CASSLGGDMQYF. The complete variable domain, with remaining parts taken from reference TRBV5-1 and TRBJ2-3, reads KAGVTQTPRYLIKTRGQQVTLSCSPISGHRSVSWYQQTPGQGLQFLFEYFSETQRNKGNFPGRFSGRQFSNSRSEMNVSTLELGDSALYLCASSLGGDMQYFGPGTRLTVL.

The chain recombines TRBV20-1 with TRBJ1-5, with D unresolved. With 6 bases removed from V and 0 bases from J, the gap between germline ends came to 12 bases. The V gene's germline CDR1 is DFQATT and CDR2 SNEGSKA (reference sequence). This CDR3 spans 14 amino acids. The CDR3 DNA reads TGCAGTGCACGGACGGAGGATAGCAATCAGCCCCAGCATTTT. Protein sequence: CSARTEDSNQPQHF.

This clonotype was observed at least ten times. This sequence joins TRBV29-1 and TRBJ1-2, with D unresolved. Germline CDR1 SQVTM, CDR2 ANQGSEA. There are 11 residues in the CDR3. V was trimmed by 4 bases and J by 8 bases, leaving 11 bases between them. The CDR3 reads CSVGGVSGYTF. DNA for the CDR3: TGCAGCGTTGGGGGAGTTAGCGGCTACACCTTC.

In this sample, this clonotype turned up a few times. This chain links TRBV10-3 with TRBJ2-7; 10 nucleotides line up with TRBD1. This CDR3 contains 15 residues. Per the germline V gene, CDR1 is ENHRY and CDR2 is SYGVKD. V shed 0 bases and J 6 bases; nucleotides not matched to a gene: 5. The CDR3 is CAISESDRGRAEQYF. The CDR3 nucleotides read TGTGCCATCAGTGAGTCGGACAGGGGGAGGGCCGAGCAGTACTTC.

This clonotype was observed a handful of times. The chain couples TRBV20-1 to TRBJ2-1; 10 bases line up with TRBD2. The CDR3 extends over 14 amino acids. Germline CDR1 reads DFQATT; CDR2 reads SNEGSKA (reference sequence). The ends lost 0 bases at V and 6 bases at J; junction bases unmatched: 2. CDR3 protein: CSARELAGRNEQFF. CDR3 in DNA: TGCAGTGCTAGAGAACTAGCGGGGCGCAATGAGCAGTTCTTC.

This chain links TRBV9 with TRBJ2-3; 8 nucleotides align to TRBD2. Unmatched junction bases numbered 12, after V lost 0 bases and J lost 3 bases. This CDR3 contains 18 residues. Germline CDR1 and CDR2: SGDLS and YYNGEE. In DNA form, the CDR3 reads TGTGCCAGCAGCGTAGACAGCGGGAGTTTGTTTTCAACAGATACGCAGTATTTT. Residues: CASSVDSGSLFSTDTQYF. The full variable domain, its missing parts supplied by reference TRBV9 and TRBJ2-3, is DSGVTQTPKHLITATGQRVTLRCSPRSGDLSVYWYQQSLDQGLQFLIQYYNGEERAKGNILERFSAQQFPDLHSELNLSSLELGDSALYFCASSVDSGSLFSTDTQYFGPGTRLTVL.

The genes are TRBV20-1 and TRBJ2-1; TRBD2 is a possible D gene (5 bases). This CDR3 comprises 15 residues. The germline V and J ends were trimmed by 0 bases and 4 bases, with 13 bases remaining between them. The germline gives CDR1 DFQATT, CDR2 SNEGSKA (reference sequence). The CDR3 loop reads CSARDPMRTYNEQFF. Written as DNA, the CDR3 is TGCAGTGCTAGAGATCCTATGAGGACTTACAATGAGCAGTTCTTC.

The CDR3 protein is CAIQGVRGETQYF. The CDR3 coding sequence is TGTGCCATCCAGGGCGTCCGGGGAGAGACCCAGTACTTC. The chain carries TRBV10-3 and TRBJ2-5, with D possibly being TRBD1 or TRBD2 (5 bases each). Germline CDR1 reads ENHRY; CDR2 reads SYGVKD. This CDR3 has 13 residues. Trimming cost V 8 bases and J 4 bases, with 14 bases left between them.

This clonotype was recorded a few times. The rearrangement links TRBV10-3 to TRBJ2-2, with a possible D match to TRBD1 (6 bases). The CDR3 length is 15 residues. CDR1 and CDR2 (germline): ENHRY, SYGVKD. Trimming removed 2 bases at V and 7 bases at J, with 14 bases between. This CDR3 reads CAISEGQKRIGELFF. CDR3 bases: TGTGCCATCAGTGAGGGACAGAAGAGGATCGGGGAGCTGTTTTTT.

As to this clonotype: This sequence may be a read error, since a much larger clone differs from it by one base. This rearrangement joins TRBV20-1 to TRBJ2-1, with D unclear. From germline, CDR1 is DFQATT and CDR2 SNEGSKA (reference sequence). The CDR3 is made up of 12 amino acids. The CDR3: CSAREGNNEQVF. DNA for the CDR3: TGCAGTGCTAGAGAGGGAAACAATGAGCAGGTCTTC.

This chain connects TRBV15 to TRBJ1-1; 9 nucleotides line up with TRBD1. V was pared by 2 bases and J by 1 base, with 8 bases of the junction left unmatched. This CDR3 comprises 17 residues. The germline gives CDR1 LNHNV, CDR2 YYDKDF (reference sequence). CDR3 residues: CATSRFLSTGGNTEAFF. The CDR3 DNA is TGTGCCACCAGCAGATTCCTTTCGACAGGGGGGAACACTGAAGCTTTCTTT.

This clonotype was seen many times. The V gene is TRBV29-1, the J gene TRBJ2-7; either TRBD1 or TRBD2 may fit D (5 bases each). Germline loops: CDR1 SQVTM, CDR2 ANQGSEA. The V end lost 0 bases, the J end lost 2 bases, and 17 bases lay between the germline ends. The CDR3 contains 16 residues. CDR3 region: CSVEDRGSRGTYEQYF. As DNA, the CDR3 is TGCAGCGTTGAAGATCGGGGCAGTAGGGGAACCTACGAGCAGTACTTC.

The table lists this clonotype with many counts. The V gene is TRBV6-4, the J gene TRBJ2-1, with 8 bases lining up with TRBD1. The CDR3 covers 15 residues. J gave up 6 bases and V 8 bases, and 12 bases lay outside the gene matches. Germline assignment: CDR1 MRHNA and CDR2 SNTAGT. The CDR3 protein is CASRLGQGPTNEQFF. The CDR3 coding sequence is TGTGCCAGCCGTCTTGGACAGGGACCGACCAATGAGCAGTTCTTC.

The CDR3 protein is CASSRGGQINQPQHF. The DNA for the CDR3 is TGTGCCAGCAGCCGGGGGGGACAGATCAATCAGCCCCAGCATTTT. The chain has TRBV6-1 and TRBJ1-5, with 7 bases aligning to TRBD1. Trimming took 6 bases from V and 3 from J; bases not matched to a gene: 8. The V gene's germline CDR1 is MNHNS and CDR2 SASEGT. This CDR3 has 15 amino acids.

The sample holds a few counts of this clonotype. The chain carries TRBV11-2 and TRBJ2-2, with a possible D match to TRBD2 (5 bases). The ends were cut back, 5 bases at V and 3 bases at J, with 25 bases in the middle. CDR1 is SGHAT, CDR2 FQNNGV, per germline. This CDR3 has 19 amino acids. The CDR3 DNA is TGTGCCAGCAGCAGGGATTTCTGGGATGCAGGAGGATACACCGGGGAGCTGTTTTTT. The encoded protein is CASSRDFWDAGGYTGELFF.

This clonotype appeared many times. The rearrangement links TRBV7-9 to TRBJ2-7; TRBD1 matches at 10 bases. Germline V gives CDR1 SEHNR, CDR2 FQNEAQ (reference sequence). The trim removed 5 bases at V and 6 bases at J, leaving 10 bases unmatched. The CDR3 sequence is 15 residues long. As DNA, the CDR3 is TGTGCCAGCAGCGCCCGGGGACAGGGGTTTGGCGAGCAGTACTTC. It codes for CASSARGQGFGEQYF.

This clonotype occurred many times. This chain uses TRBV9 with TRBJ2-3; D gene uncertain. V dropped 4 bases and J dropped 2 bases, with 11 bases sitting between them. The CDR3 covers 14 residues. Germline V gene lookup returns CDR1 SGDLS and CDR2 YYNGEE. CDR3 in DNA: TGTGCCAGCAGCCCTCGGCCTAACACAGATACGCAGTATTTT. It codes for CASSPRPNTDTQYF.

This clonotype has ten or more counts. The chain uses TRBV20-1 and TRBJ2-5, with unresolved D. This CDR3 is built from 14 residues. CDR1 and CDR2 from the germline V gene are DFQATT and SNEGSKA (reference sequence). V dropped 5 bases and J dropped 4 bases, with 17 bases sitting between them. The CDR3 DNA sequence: TGCAGTGCTTCCGCCAGCCCCGGATCAGAGACCCAGTACTTC. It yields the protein CSASASPGSETQYF.

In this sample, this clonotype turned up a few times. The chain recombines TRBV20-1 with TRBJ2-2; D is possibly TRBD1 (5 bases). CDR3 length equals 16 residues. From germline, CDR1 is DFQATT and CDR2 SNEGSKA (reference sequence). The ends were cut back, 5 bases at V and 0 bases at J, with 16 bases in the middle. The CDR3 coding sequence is TGCAGTGCTCGCCAGGGAAGGGGCGCGAACACCGGGGAGCTGTTTTTT. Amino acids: CSARQGRGANTGELFF.

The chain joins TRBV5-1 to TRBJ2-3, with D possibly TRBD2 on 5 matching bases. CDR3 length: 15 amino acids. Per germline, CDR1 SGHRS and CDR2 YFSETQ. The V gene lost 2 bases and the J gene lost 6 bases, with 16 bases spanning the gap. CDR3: CASSLPGLIGDTQYF. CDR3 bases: TGCGCCAGCAGCTTACCGGGATTAATTGGGGATACGCAGTATTTT.